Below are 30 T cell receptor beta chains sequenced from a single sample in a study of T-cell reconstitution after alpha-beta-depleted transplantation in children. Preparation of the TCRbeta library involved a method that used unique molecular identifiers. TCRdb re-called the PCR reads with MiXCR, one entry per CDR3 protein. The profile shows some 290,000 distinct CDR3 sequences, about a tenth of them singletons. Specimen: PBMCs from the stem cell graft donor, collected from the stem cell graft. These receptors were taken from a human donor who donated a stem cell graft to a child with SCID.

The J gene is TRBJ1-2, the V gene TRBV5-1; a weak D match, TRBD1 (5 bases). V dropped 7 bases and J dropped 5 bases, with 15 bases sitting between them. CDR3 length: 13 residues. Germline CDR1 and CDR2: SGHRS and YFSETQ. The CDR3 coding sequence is TGCGCCAGCTCCAGCGGGGCTCTGTATGGCTACACCTTC. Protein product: CASSSGALYGYTF. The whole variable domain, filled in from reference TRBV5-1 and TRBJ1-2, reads KAGVTQTPRYLIKTRGQQVTLSCSPISGHRSVSWYQQTPGQGLQFLFEYFSETQRNKGNFPGRFSGRQFSNSRSEMNVSTLELGDSALYLCASSSGALYGYTFGSGTRLTVV.

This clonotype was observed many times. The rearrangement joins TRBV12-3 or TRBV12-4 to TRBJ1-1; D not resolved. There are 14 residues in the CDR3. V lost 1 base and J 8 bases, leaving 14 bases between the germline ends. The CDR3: CASSLVELNTEAFF. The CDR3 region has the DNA TGTGCCAGCAGTTTAGTGGAGCTGAATACCGAAGCTTTCTTT.

DNA for the CDR3: TGTGCCAGCAGTTTAGCGCGCGGGGTCTATGGCTACACCTTC. It translates to CASSLARGVYGYTF. The chain is built from TRBV12-3 or TRBV12-4 and TRBJ1-2; D unclear. Trimming removed 0 bases from V and 4 bases from J, with 9 bases in between. This CDR3 is built from 14 residues.

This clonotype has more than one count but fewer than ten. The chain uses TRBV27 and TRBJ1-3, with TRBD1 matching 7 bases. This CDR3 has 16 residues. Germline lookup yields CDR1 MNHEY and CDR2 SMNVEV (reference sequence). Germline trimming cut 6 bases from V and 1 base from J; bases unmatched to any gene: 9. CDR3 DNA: TGTGCCAGCAGCCGGGACAGTAGTCTATCTGGAAACACCATATATTTT. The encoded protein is CASSRDSSLSGNTIYF.

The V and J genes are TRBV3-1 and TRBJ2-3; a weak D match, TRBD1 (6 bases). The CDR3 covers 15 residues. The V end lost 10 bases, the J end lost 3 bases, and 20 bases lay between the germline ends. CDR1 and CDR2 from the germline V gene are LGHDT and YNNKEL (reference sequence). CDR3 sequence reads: CATTKVGTWTDTQYF. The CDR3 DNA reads TGTGCCACCACCAAAGTGGGGACATGGACAGATACGCAGTATTTT.

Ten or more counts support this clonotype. The CDR3 protein is CSASYSSGTDTQYF. In DNA form, the CDR3 reads TGCAGTGCTAGTTATAGTAGCGGCACAGATACGCAGTATTTT. The chain employs TRBV20-1 and TRBJ2-3; the D gene is possibly TRBD2 (5 bases). Trimming removed 3 bases from V and 1 base from J, with 11 bases in between. From germline, CDR1 is DFQATT and CDR2 SNEGSKA (reference sequence). The length of the CDR3 is 14 residues.

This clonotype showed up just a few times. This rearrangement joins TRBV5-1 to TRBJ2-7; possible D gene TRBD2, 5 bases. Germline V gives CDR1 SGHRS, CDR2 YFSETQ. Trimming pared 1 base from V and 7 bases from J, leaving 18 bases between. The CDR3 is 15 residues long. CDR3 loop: CASSLSGKGLGEQYF. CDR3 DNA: TGCGCCAGCAGCTTGTCGGGGAAGGGCCTAGGAGAGCAGTACTTC. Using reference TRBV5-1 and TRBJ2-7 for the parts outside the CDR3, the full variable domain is KAGVTQTPRYLIKTRGQQVTLSCSPISGHRSVSWYQQTPGQGLQFLFEYFSETQRNKGNFPGRFSGRQFSNSRSEMNVSTLELGDSALYLCASSLSGKGLGEQYFGPGTRLTVT.

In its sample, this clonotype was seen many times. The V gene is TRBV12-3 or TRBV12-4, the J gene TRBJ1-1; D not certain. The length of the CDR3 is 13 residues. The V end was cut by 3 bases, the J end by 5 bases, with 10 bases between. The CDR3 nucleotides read TGTGCCAGCAGTTTTAGTCAGGCGACTGAAGCTTTCTTT. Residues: CASSFSQATEAFF.

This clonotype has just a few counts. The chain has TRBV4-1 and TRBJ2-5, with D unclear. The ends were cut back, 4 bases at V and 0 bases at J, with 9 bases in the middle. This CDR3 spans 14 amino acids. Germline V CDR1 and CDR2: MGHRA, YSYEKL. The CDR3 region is CASSLGRDQETQYF. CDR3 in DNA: TGCGCCAGCAGCCTTGGACGGGACCAAGAGACCCAGTACTTC.

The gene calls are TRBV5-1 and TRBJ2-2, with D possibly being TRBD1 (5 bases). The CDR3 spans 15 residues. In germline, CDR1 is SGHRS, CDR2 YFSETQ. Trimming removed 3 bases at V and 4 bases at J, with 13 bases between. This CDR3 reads CASSSQVWGTGELFF. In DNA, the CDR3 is TGCGCCAGCAGCTCACAGGTGTGGGGCACCGGGGAGCTGTTTTTT.

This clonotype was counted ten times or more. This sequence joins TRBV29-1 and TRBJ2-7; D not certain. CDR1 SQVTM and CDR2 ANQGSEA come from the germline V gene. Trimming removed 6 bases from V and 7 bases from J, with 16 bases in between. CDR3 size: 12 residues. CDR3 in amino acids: CSVATSSAEQYF. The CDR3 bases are TGCAGCGTCGCCACGTCCTCGGCGGAGCAGTACTTC.

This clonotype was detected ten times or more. The CDR3 protein is CASSLEGQGRETQYF. CDR3 DNA sequence: TGCGCCAGCAGCTTGGAGGGACAGGGGAGAGAGACCCAGTACTTC. The J gene is TRBJ2-5, the V gene TRBV5-1; 10 bases map to TRBD1. There are 15 residues in the CDR3. V gave up 0 bases and J gave up 4 bases; unmatched junction bases: 3. Germline V CDR1 and CDR2: SGHRS, YFSETQ.

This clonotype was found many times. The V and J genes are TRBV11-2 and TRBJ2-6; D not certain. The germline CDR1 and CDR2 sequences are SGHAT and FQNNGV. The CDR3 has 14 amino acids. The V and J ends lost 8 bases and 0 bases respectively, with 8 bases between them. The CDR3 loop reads CASSQASGANVLTF. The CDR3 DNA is TGTGCCAGCTCCCAGGCCTCTGGGGCCAACGTCCTGACTTTC.

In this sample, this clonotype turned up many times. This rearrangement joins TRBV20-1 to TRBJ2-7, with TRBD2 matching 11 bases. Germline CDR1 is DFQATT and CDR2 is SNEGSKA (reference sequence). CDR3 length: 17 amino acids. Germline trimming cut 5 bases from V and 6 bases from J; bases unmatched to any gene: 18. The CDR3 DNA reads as TGCAGTGCTCGCCCGTGGGTAGCGGGGGGGAAAGCGGGCGAGCAGTACTTC. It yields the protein CSARPWVAGGKAGEQYF.

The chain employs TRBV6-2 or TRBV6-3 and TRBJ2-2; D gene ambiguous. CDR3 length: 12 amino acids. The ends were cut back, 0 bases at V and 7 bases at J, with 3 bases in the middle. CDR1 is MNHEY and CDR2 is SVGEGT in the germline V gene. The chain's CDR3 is CASSYSYGELFF. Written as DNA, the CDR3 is TGTGCCAGCAGTTACTCGTACGGGGAGCTGTTTTTT.

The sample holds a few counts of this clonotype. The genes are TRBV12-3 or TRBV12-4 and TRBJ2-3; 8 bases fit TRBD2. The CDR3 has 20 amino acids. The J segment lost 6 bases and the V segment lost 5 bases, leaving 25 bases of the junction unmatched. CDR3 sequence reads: CASSPVGGPGLVWGPDTQYF. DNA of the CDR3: TGTGCCAGCAGTCCTGTGGGGGGTCCGGGACTAGTTTGGGGCCCGGATACGCAGTATTTT.

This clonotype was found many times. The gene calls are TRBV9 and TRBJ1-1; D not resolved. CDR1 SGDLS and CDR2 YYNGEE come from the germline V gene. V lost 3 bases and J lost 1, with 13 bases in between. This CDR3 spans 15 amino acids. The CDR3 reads CASSGLDETNTEAFF. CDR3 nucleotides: TGTGCCAGCAGCGGATTGGACGAGACGAACACTGAAGCTTTCTTT.

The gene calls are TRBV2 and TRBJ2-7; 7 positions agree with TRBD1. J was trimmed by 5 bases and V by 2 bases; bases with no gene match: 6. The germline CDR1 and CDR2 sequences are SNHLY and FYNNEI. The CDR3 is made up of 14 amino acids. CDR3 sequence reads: CASSERQGNHEQYF. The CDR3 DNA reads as TGTGCCAGCAGTGAAAGACAGGGTAACCACGAGCAGTACTTC. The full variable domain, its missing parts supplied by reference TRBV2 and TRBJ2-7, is EPEVTQTPSHQVTQMGQEVILRCVPISNHLYFYWYRQILGQKVEFLVSFYNNEISEKSEIFDDQFSVERPDGSNFTLKIRSTKLEDSAMYFCASSERQGNHEQYFGPGTRLTVT.

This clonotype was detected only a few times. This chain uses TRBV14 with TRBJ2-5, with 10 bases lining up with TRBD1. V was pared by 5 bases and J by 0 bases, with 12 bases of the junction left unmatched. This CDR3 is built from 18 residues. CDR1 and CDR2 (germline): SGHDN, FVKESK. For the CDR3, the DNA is TGTGCCAGCAGCAATACCGGGACAGGGGCTTTGTACCAAGAGACCCAGTACTTC. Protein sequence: CASSNTGTGALYQETQYF.

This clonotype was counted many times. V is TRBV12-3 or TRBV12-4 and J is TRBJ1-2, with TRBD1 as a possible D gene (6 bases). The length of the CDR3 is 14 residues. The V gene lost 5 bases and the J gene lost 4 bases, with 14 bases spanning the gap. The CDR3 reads CASSITAGAYGYTF. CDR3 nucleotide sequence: TGTGCCAGCAGTATCACAGCAGGGGCCTATGGCTACACCTTC.

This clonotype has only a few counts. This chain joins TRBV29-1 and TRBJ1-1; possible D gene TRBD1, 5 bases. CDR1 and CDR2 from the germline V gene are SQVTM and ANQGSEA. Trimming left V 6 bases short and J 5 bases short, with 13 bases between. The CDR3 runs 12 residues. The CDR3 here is CSVSHQGTEAFF. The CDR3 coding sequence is TGCAGCGTCAGCCACCAGGGTACTGAAGCTTTCTTT.

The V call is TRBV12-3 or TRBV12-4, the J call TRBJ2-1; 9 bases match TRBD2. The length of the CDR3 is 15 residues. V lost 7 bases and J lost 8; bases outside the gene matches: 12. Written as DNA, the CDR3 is TGTGCCAGCACCCACCTAGCGGGGTCTCAGGATGAGCAGTTCTTC. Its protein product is CASTHLAGSQDEQFF.

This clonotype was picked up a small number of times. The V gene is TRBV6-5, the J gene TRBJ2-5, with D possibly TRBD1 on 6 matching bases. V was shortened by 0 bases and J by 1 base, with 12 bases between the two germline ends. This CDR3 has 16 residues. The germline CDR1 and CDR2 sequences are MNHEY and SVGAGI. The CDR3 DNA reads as TGTGCCAGCAGTTACTCCCGGAACAGGGCCCAAGAGACCCAGTACTTC. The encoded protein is CASSYSRNRAQETQYF.

The CDR3 DNA sequence: TGTGCCACCAGTGTTAACGCTGACACCGGGGAGCTGTTTTTT. Translation: CATSVNADTGELFF. The chain couples TRBV24-1 to TRBJ2-2; no clear D gene. This CDR3 comprises 14 residues. Between the trimmed V and J ends, which lost 5 bases and 3 bases, there was a span of 9 bases. CDR1 KGHDR and CDR2 SFDVKD come from the germline V gene.

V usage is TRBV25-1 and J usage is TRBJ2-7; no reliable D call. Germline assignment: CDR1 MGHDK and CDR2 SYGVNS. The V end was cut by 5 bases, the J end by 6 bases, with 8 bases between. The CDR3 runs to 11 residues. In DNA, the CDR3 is TGTGCCAGCAGTTTCCTCCGCGAGCAGTACTTC. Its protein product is CASSFLREQYF.

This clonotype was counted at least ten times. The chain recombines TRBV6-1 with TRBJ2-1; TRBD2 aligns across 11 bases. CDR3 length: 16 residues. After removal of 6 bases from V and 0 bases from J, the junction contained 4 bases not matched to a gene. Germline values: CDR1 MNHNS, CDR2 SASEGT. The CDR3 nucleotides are TGTGCCAGCAGGGGACTAGCGGTTAGCTCCTACAATGAGCAGTTCTTC. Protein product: CASRGLAVSSYNEQFF.

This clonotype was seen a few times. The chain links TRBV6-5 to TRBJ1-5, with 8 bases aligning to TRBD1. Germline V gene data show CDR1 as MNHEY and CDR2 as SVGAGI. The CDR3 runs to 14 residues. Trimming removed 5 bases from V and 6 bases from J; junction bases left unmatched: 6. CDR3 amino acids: CASSIQGGGQPQHF. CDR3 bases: TGTGCCAGCAGTATACAGGGGGGAGGTCAGCCCCAGCATTTT.

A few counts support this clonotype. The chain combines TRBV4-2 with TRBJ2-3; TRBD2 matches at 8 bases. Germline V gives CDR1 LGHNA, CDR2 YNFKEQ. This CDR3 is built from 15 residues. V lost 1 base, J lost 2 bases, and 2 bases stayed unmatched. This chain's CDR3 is CASSQGAGDTDTQYF. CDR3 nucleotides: TGTGCCAGCAGCCAAGGAGCGGGGGACACAGATACGCAGTATTTT.

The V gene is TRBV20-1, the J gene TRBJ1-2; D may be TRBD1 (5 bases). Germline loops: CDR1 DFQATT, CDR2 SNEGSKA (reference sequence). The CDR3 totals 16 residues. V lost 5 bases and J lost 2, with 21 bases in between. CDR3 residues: CSAPLAGSSGNYGYTF. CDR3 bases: TGCAGTGCTCCACTAGCCGGCAGCTCAGGGAACTATGGCTACACCTTC.

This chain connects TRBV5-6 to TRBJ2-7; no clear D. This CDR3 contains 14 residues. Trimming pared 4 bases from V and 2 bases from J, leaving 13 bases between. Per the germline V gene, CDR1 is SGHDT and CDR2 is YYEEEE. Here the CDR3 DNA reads TGTGCCAGCAGCCTACCCAAGAGAACCTACGAGCAGTACTTC. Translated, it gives CASSLPKRTYEQYF.